This is a list of T cell receptor beta chains from one sample in a study of T cell responses to AZD1222 COVID-19 vaccine. Sequencing used immunoSEQ multiplex PCR; TCRdb keeps in-frame clones, though not all of them. Here the sample spans 75,000 to 95,000 clones, roughly 85% being singletons. This material consisted of peripheral blood, taken 28 days after the second AZD1222 dose. These receptors originate from an adult who received the AZD1222 COVID-19 vaccine. Both conserved end residues are part of each CDR3. The order of the fields is J gene, D gene, clone size, V gene, CDR3 protein, CDR3 DNA. A D gene is named only where the DNA matches it firmly. Expanded clones get a size class; other rows say once, few or many, or leave the size out.

>TRBJ1-2|TRBD1|.|TRBV16
CASSRFIRGEGDGYTF
TGTGCCAGCAGCCGCTTCATCAGGGGGGAGGGCGATGGCTACACCTTC
>TRBJ1-1|.|few|TRBV2
CATQRAPNTEAFF
TGTGCCACCCAACGGGCCCCGAACACTGAAGCTTTCTTT
>TRBJ2-5|TRBD2|.|TRBV7-9
CASSYPRSGGAETQYF
TGTGCCAGCAGTTACCCTAGGAGCGGGGGGGCTGAGACCCAGTACTTC
>TRBJ1-1|TRBD1|.|TRBV5-5
CASSGGQGGAEAFF
TGTGCCAGCAGCGGGGGACAGGGCGGCGCTGAAGCTTTCTTT
>TRBJ2-7|TRBD1|.|TRBV11-2
CASRDLRTGTSYEQYF
TGTGCCAGCAGGGATCTGAGGACAGGGACCTCCTACGAGCAGTACTTC
>TRBJ2-2|.|.|TRBV30
CAWSAGTTGELFF
TGTGCCTGGAGCGCCGGGACAACCGGGGAGCTGTTTTTT
>TRBJ2-5|.|.|TRBV7-6
CASSLTPTWETQYF
TGTGCCAGCAGCTTAACACCCACTTGGGAGACCCAGTACTTC
>TRBJ2-1|TRBD2|.|TRBV11-3
CASSQGLAGYNEQFF
TGTGCCAGCAGCCAGGGACTAGCGGGGTACAATGAGCAGTTCTTC
>TRBJ1-1|.|.|TRBV5-1
CASSLEGGWDTEAFF
TGCGCCAGCAGCTTAGAAGGGGGGTGGGACACTGAAGCTTTCTTT
>TRBJ2-5|TRBD1|once|TRBV11-3
CASSLGRQGARETQYF
TGTGCCAGCAGCTTAGGAAGACAGGGGGCGCGTGAGACCCAGTACTTC
>TRBJ2-7|TRBD2|.|TRBV6-5
CASSYYGGGAYEQYF
TGTGCCAGCAGTTACTACGGCGGGGGGGCCTACGAGCAGTACTTC
>TRBJ1-1|.|once|TRBV7-2
CASSPPSWGTEAFF
TGTGCCAGCAGCCCCCCGAGTTGGGGCACTGAAGCTTTCTTT
>TRBJ1-1|.|.|TRBV5-1
CASRSSSQRDTEAFF
TGCGCCAGCAGATCCAGCTCGCAACGTGACACTGAAGCTTTCTTT
>TRBJ1-1|.|once|TRBV7-2
CASSLKGGWQGTEAFF
TGTGCCAGCAGCTTAAAGGGGGGGTGGCAGGGCACTGAAGCTTTCTTT
>TRBJ2-3|TRBD2|.|TRBV10-1
CASSPERLREAHTDTQYF
TGCGCCAGCAGTCCCGAACGTTTGCGGGAGGCCCACACAGATACGCAGTATTTT
>TRBJ2-7|TRBD1|.|TRBV7-7
CASSPGTGPSYEQYF
TGTGCTAGCAGCCCAGGGACAGGACCCTCCTACGAGCAGTACTTC
>TRBJ1-6|TRBD1|.|TRBV2
CATYRGIGSPLHF
TGTGCCACCTACAGGGGGATCGGGTCACCCCTCCACTTT
>TRBJ2-3|TRBD2|.|TRBV2
CASSRDYSTDTQYF
TGTGCCAGCAGTCGGGACTATTCTACAGATACGCAGTATTTT
>TRBJ2-1|.|few|TRBV7-9
CASSLGPGKSGNEQFF
TGTGCCAGCAGCTTAGGGCCCGGGAAGAGTGGCAATGAGCAGTTCTTC
>TRBJ2-7|.|.|TRBV14
CASSQKISSRHEQYF
TGTGCCAGCAGCCAGAAGATTAGTTCCCGGCACGAGCAGTACTTC
>TRBJ1-6|TRBD1|once|TRBV4-2
CASSTETTGTGNNSPLHF
TGTGCCAGCAGCACTGAAACTACCGGGACAGGGAATAATTCACCCCTCCACTTT
>TRBJ1-2|.|.|TRBV5-8
CASSRRGPYGYTF
TGTGCCAGCAGCCGCAGGGGCCCCTATGGCTACACCTTC
>TRBJ1-1|.|.|TRBV18
CASSPTSPGLDTEAFF
TGTGCCAGCTCACCCACCTCGCCCGGGTTGGACACTGAAGCTTTCTTT
>TRBJ1-2|.|.|TRBV20-1
CSASIKVYGYTF
TGCAGTGCTAGTATTAAGGTTTATGGCTACACCTTC
>TRBJ1-2|TRBD1|.|TRBV19
CASSQDTGEVYGYTF
TGTGCCAGTAGTCAAGACACAGGGGAGGTCTATGGCTACACCTTC
>TRBJ2-5|TRBD1|.|TRBV15
CATSPLVRTGGLKTQYF
TGTGCCACCAGCCCACTAGTTCGAACAGGGGGTCTGAAGACCCAGTACTTC
>TRBJ1-5|.|once|TRBV7-2
CASSSGQHSNQPQHF
TGTGCCAGCAGCTCAGGACAGCATAGCAATCAGCCCCAGCATTTT
>TRBJ1-6|.|.|TRBV4-1
CASSQEQQGLGNSPLHF
TGCGCCAGCAGCCAAGAACAACAGGGCTTAGGCAATTCACCCCTCCACTTT
>TRBJ2-3|.|.|TRBV30
CAWSTGSTDTQYF
TGTGCCTGGAGTACCGGGAGCACAGATACGCAGTATTTT
>TRBJ2-3|TRBD2|few|TRBV2
CASSTSGGASDTQYF
TGTGCCAGCAGTACAAGCGGGGGGGCCTCAGATACGCAGTATTTT
>TRBJ1-1|.|.|TRBV3-1/TRBV3-2
CASSENRRTTEAFF
TGTGCCAGCAGCGAAAACAGGAGGACCACTGAAGCTTTCTTT
>TRBJ2-2|TRBD2|once|TRBV13
CASSSGLAGGQVTGELFF
TGTGCCAGCAGCTCTGGACTAGCGGGGGGGCAGGTCACCGGGGAGCTGTTTTTT
>TRBJ2-1|TRBD2|.|TRBV7-2
CASGREGLAGNEQFF
TGTGCCAGCGGCCGCGAGGGACTAGCGGGAAATGAGCAGTTCTTC
>TRBJ2-2|.|.|TRBV2
CASSEAMGSGELFF
TGTGCCAGCAGTGAAGCGATGGGCTCCGGGGAGCTGTTTTTT
>TRBJ2-5|.|few|TRBV5-1
CASSWETSSFAIAETQYF
TGCGCCAGCAGCTGGGAGACTAGTTCCTTCGCCATTGCGGAGACCCAGTACTTC
>TRBJ2-5|TRBD1|once|TRBV7-2
CASSFFGTAETQYF
TGTGCCAGCAGCTTCTTCGGGACAGCAGAGACCCAGTACTTC
>TRBJ2-2|.|.|TRBV6-5
CASSPLSGSGELFF
TGTGCCAGCAGCCCACTATCGGGCTCCGGGGAGCTGTTTTTT
>TRBJ1-2|TRBD1|.|TRBV5-4
CASSLRQGDYGYTF
TGTGCCAGCAGCTTGCGGCAGGGGGACTATGGCTACACCTTC
>TRBJ2-1|.|.|TRBV6-5
CASSYSSRVEQFF
TGTGCCAGCAGTTACTCTAGCCGAGTGGAGCAGTTCTTC
>TRBJ2-7|TRBD1|.|TRBV2
CAITGTGAYEQYF
TGTGCCATCACCGGGACAGGGGCCTACGAGCAGTACTTC
>TRBJ2-7|TRBD1|.|TRBV7-2
CASRAPQGAHEQYF
TGTGCCAGCAGGGCCCCGCAGGGGGCCCACGAGCAGTACTTC
>TRBJ2-7|TRBD1|once|TRBV3-1/TRBV3-2
CASRGTGETYEQYF
TGTGCCAGCAGAGGGACAGGGGAAACCTACGAGCAGTACTTC
>TRBJ2-1|.|few|TRBV19
CASSSLTEGRQFF
TGTGCCAGTAGTTCCCTAACCGAGGGGAGGCAGTTCTTC
>TRBJ2-7|TRBD1|.|TRBV5-1
CASSEQGASYEQYF
TGCGCCAGCAGCGAACAGGGGGCCTCCTACGAGCAGTACTTC
>TRBJ2-5|.|.|TRBV5-1
CASSLASGVQETQYF
TGCGCCAGCAGCTTGGCCTCGGGTGTCCAAGAGACCCAGTACTTC
>TRBJ2-3|TRBD1|.|TRBV4-1
CASSQNRGGDTQYF
TGCGCCAGCAGCCAAAACAGGGGTGGGGATACGCAGTATTTT
>TRBJ1-2|.|.|TRBV4-3
CASSQDLRGAGYGYTF
TGCGCCAGCAGCCAAGATCTGCGGGGTGCAGGCTATGGCTACACCTTC
>TRBJ2-3|TRBD1|.|TRBV19
CASSVQGADTQYF
TGTGCCAGTAGTGTCCAGGGGGCAGATACGCAGTATTTT
>TRBJ1-2|TRBD1|.|TRBV28
CASSPIGTAGGYTF
TGTGCCAGCAGCCCCATTGGGACAGCGGGCGGCTACACCTTC
>TRBJ2-3|TRBD2|once|TRBV9
CASSVGVRASGGRTDTQYF
TGTGCCAGCAGCGTAGGTGTCAGGGCTAGCGGGGGGCGCACAGATACGCAGTATTTT
>TRBJ2-4|.|.|TRBV27
CASSLDGKNIQYF
TGTGCCAGCAGTTTAGATGGCAAAAACATTCAGTACTTC
>TRBJ2-7|.|once|TRBV28
CASSLLGDQYF
TGTGCCAGCAGTTTATTGGGGGATCAGTACTTC
>TRBJ1-1|.|.|TRBV28
CASSLSAGGTEAFF
TGTGCCAGCAGTTTAAGTGCGGGGGGCACTGAAGCTTTCTTT
>TRBJ1-5|.|few|TRBV7-2
CASSTQGYSNQPQHF
TGTGCCAGCAGCACTCAGGGGTATAGCAATCAGCCCCAGCATTTT